The table lists the clone carrying this T cell receptor (beta chain) with many counts. What it binds is not known. These data are taken from a study of breast tumors, draining lymph nodes, adjacent tissues. Findings and limits, study-wide: Tumor T cell lymph node origin was a supported hypothesis, not proven. Findings are consistent with lymph node origin and intratumoral expansion of most tumor T cells.

TCRdb reanalysed the multiplex PCR reads using MiXCR and keeps one entry per CDR3 protein. The data show some 170,000 distinct CDR3 sequences, with 30% to 35% seen just once and around 3.5% held by the top ten. CDR1 SGHVS and CDR2 FQNEAQ come from the germline V gene. With V trimmed by 5 bases and J by 5 bases, 9 bases remained unmatched. The CDR3 has 16 residues. Breast cancer patients provided tissue from their axillary draining lymph nodes. The clonotype originates from a female donor with breast cancer. Some clones in this sample may be carry-over from other donors' samples. Input material: axillary lymph node tissue. The V call is TRBV7-8, the J call TRBJ2-2; 9 positions agree with TRBD1. The CDR3 region is CASSPPGQGGTGELFF. CDR3 DNA: TGTGCCAGCAGCCCACCGGGACAGGGAGGAACCGGGGAGCTGTTTTTT.